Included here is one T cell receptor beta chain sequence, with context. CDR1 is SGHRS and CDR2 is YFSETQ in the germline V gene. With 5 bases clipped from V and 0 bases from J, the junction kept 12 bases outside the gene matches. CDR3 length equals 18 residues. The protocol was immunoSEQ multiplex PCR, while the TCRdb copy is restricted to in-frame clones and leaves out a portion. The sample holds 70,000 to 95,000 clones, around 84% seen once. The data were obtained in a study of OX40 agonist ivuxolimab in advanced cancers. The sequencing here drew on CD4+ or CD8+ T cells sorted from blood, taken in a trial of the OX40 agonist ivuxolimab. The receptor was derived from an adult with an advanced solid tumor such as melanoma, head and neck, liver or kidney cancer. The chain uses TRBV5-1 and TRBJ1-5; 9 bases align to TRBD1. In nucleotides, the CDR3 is TGCGCCAGCAGAGGGGACAGGGCCGCCGGATTTAGCAATCAGCCCCAGCATTTT. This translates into CASRGDRAAGFSNQPQHF. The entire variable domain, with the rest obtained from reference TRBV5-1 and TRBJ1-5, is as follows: KAGVTQTPRYLIKTRGQQVTLSCSPISGHRSVSWYQQTPGQGLQFLFEYFSETQRNKGNFPGRFSGRQFSNSRSEMNVSTLELGDSALYLCASRGDRAAGFSNQPQHFGDGTRLSIL.